This T cell receptor beta chain derives from a study of blood T cells in healthy people across ages. Findings of the study overall: Estimates based on one million T cells were treated as lower bounds. Since the PBMCs were unsorted, naive and antigen-experienced cells could not be conclusively compared.

With a J-beta primer mix and a sample-barcoded 5' primer, a second PCR ran 7 to 11 cycles. TCRdb reprocessed the 5' RACE reads via MiXCR and lists one record per CDR3 protein. The sample has about 680,000 distinct CDR3 sequences; about 52% are singletons. This clonotype was seen a handful of times. Its antigen is unidentified. The receptor was derived from a woman aged 55-69 years in good health. Material: blood.

The CDR3 spells CSVMGTEDYNEQFF. The CDR3 nucleotides read TGCAGCGTCATGGGGACAGAGGATTACAATGAGCAGTTCTTC. The chain is built from TRBV29-1 and TRBJ2-1; 7 nucleotides align to TRBD1. Germline CDR1 and CDR2: SQVTM and ANQGSEA. The junction had 9 bases not matched to a gene; V was cut back by 6 bases and J by 4 bases. This CDR3 contains 14 residues.